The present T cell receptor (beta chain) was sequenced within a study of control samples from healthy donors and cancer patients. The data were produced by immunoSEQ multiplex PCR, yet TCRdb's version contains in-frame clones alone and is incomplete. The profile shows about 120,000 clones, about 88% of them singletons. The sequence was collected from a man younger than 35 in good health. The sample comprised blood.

CDR3 sequence reads: CASSSPGLGTYNEQFF. CDR3 in DNA: TGTGCCAGTAGTTCTCCCGGACTAGGGACATACAATGAGCAGTTCTTC. The J gene is TRBJ2-1, the V gene TRBV19; possibly TRBD2 for D (7 bases). CDR3 length: 16 amino acids. CDR1 LNHDA and CDR2 SQIVND come from the germline V gene (reference sequence). Trimming stripped 5 bases from V and 4 bases from J, with 18 bases between.